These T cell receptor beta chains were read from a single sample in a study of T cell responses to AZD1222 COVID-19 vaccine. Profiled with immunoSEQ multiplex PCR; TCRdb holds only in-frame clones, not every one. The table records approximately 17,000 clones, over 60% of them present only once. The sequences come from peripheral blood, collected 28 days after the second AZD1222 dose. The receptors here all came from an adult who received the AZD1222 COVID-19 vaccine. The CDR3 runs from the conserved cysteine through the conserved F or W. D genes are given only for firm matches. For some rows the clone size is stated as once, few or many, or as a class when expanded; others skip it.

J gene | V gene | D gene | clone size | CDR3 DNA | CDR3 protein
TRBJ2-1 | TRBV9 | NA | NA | TGTGCCAGCAGCGTAGGTGGGGCCAGGGACGAGCAGTTCTTC | CASSVGGARDEQFF
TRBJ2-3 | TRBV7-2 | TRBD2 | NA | TGTGCCAGCAGCTTAGCTAGCGGGGGGGGTAGGCAGTATTTT | CASSLASGGGRQYF
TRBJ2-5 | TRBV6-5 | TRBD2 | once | TGTGCCAGCAGCCGTAGCGGGGTCCTCCCGCGGACCCAGTACTTC | CASSRSGVLPRTQYF
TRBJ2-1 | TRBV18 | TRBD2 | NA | TGTGCCAGCTCACCACCGGCGCGGGGGACCTACAATGAGCAGTTCTTC | CASSPPARGTYNEQFF
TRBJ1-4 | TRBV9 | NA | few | TGTGCCAGCACCTCAGTTGCAACTAATGAAAAACTGTTTTTT | CASTSVATNEKLFF
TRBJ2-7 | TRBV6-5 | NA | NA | TGTGCCCGAGGGGTCAGTCCCGGGGAGCAGTACTTC | CARGVSPGEQYF
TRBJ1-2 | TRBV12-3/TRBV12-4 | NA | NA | TGTGCCAGCAGTGTGGGGGGCAGCTACGGCTACACCTTC | CASSVGGSYGYTF
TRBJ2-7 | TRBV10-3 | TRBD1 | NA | TGTGCCATCAGTGATGGACAGGGGACGGGATACGAGCAGTACTTC | CAISDGQGTGYEQYF
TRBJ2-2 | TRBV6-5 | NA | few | TGTGCCAGCAGTTACACAGGGATTACCGGGGAGCTGTTTTTT | CASSYTGITGELFF
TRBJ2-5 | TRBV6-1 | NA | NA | TGTGCCAGCAGTGAATGGCGGGAAAGCGCAGAGACCCAGTACTTC | CASSEWRESAETQYF
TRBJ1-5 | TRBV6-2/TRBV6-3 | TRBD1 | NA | TGTGCCAGCAGTCCCGGGACAGGGAGGAATCAGCCCCAGCATTTT | CASSPGTGRNQPQHF
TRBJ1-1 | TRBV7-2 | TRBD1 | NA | TGTGCCAGCAGCTTAGCCAGGGGGGAAACTGAAGCTTTCTTT | CASSLARGETEAFF
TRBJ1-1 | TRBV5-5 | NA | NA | TGTGCCAGCACCCAAGCGAACACTGAAGCTTTCTTT | CASTQANTEAFF
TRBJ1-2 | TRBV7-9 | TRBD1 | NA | TGTGCCAGCAGCTTACAGGGGGCTAACTATGGCTACACCTTC | CASSLQGANYGYTF
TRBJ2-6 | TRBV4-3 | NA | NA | TGCGCCAGCAGCCAAGCGGCTGGGAAGGGCTCTGGGGCCAACGTCCTGACTTTC | CASSQAAGKGSGANVLTF
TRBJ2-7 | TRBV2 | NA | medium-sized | TGTGCCAGCAGTGACATAGGTGAGCTCGAGCAGTACTTC | CASSDIGELEQYF
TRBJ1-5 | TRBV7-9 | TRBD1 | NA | TGTGCCAGCAGCCCTACAGGGGCCGGGGATCAGCCCCAGCATTTT | CASSPTGAGDQPQHF
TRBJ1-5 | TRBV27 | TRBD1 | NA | TGTGCCAGCAGCGCCGGGACAGGGAGGAATCAGCCCCAGCATTTT | CASSAGTGRNQPQHF
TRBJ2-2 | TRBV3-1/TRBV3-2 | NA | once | TGTGCCAGCAGTCAGGGTCCCGGGGAGCTGTTTTTT | CASSQGPGELFF
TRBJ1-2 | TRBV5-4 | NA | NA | TGTGCCAGCAGCTTCGGAGGGGGCTATGGCTACACCTTC | CASSFGGGYGYTF
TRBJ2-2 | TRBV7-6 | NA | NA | TGTGCCAGCAGCTCCTCAAGGGCCGGGGAGCTGTTTTTT | CASSSSRAGELFF
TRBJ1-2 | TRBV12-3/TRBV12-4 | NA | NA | TGTGCCAGCAGTTTAGACGGCTACACCTTC | CASSLDGYTF
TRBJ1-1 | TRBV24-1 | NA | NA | TGTGCCACCAGTGATTACGGGATTGAAGCTTTCTTT | CATSDYGIEAFF